This T cell receptor beta chain emerged from a study of siplizumab effects on memory and regulatory T cells. The table came from immunoSEQ multiplex PCR; TCRdb's copy has only in-frame clones and leaves some out. Among about 82,000 clones listed, 80% to 90% were seen once. Germline CDR1 and CDR2: MNHEY and SMNVEV (reference sequence). This CDR3 comprises 16 residues. With 5 bases removed from V and 2 bases from J, the gap between germline ends came to 13 bases. This sequence originates from a human donor in good health. The sequencing sample was made of Tregs sorted from blood. V gene TRBV27 combines with J gene TRBJ2-6; D possibly corresponds to TRBD2 (5 bases). The CDR3 sequence: CASSPILGAGANVLTF. DNA of the CDR3: TGTGCCAGCAGTCCTATCCTCGGGGCTGGGGCCAACGTCCTGACTTTC.